These T cell receptor beta chains were read from a single sample in a study of CD8 T cells in ankylosing spondylitis. TCRdb independently ran MiXCR on the 5' RACE reads; one entry per CDR3 protein. The sample comprises fewer than 750,000 distinct CDR3 sequences, under 20% of which are singletons, and about 20% rests with the top ten. Sequencing was done on a sample of blood, either unsorted or a sorted T cell fraction (not recorded which). The receptors stem from a male donor with ankylosing spondylitis. Both conserved end residues are part of each CDR3. A D gene is named only where the DNA matches it firmly. Rows may omit the clone size; those that give it use once, few, many or a size class.

d_call	j_call	clone_size	v_call	cdr3_nt	cdr3_aa
NA	TRBJ2-1	NA	TRBV30	TGTGCCTGGATTTCAGGCAGGGCGAGTGAGCAGTTCTTC	CAWISGRASEQFF
TRBD2	TRBJ2-1	few	TRBV24-1	TGTGCCACCAGTGACCCTATAGCGGGAGGGCCAGATGAGCAGTTCTTC	CATSDPIAGGPDEQFF
TRBD1	TRBJ2-1	many	TRBV5-1	TGCGCCAGCAGCGGGACAGGGTATGGTGAGCAGTTCTTC	CASSGTGYGEQFF
NA	TRBJ2-2	NA	TRBV10-3	TGTGCCATCAGTGAACGGGCGGACGGGGAGCTGTTTTTT	CAISERADGELFF
NA	TRBJ1-5	many	TRBV19	TGTGCCAGTAGTATTGGGAGATTCAATCAGCCCCAGCATTTT	CASSIGRFNQPQHF
NA	TRBJ2-5	few	TRBV24-1	TGTGCCACCACCGATGGAGGGGGGAATCCAGAGACCCAGTACTTC	CATTDGGGNPETQYF
NA	TRBJ1-1	few	TRBV19	TGTGCCAGTAGTACCCCGCCCGGGCGGAACACTGAAGCTTTCTTT	CASSTPPGRNTEAFF
TRBD1	TRBJ1-1	once	TRBV7-2	TGTGCCAGCAGCAGACAGGGGACTACTGAAGCTTTCTTT	CASSRQGTTEAFF
NA	TRBJ1-5	NA	TRBV5-6	TGTGCCAGCAGCTTCGGGCCGGCGGGTCAGCCCCAGCATTTT	CASSFGPAGQPQHF
TRBD2	TRBJ2-7	few	TRBV9	TGTGCCAGCAGCTTCGGGGGGGGACTAGCCGTTTCTTACCACGAGCAGTACTTC	CASSFGGGLAVSYHEQYF
NA	TRBJ2-7	few	TRBV12-3/TRBV12-4	TGTGCCAGCAGTATTACAAATGGGGGTACCTACGAGCAGTACTTC	CASSITNGGTYEQYF
NA	TRBJ2-7	few	TRBV4-1	TGCGCCAGCAGCCAGGATTCCGGGCCAGAGGAGCAGTACTTC	CASSQDSGPEEQYF
TRBD2	TRBJ2-7	few	TRBV13	TGTGCCAGCAGCACCTCCGCGGGAGGGTACGAGCAGTACTTC	CASSTSAGGYEQYF
NA	TRBJ2-3	many	TRBV12-3/TRBV12-4	TGTGCCAGCCGGACTCGACCTTCTCCCCTGCAGTATTTT	CASRTRPSPLQYF
NA	TRBJ2-6	few	TRBV6-2/TRBV6-3	TGTGCCAGCAGTTACCGGGGACGGTTGGGGGCCAACGTCCTGACTTTC	CASSYRGRLGANVLTF
NA	TRBJ2-7	few	TRBV3-1	TGTGCCAGCAGCCCGGACCTCGGAAACTACGAGCAGTACTTC	CASSPDLGNYEQYF
NA	TRBJ2-7	NA	TRBV7-2	TGTGCCAGCAAGGTGGCAGGGAACTCCTACGAGCAGTACTTC	CASKVAGNSYEQYF
TRBD2	TRBJ2-7	NA	TRBV7-2	TGTGCCAGCAGCTTAGCCCTAGCGGGCTCCCACGAGCAGTACTTC	CASSLALAGSHEQYF
NA	TRBJ1-2	NA	TRBV29-1	TGCAGCGTTGCATTCGACTATGGCTACACCTTC	CSVAFDYGYTF
TRBD1	TRBJ2-4	NA	TRBV28	TGTGCCAGCACCCGGGACAGGGAGAACATTCAGTACTTC	CASTRDRENIQYF
NA	TRBJ2-1	few	TRBV7-2	TGTGCCAGCAGCTTAAGGAGAGGGGGGAATTTCTACAATGAGCAGTTCTTC	CASSLRRGGNFYNEQFF
NA	TRBJ2-7	few	TRBV7-6	TGTGCCAGCAGCCCGACACCACCTGGCAGAGACTTTCTCTACGAGCAGTACTTC	CASSPTPPGRDFLYEQYF
NA	TRBJ2-5	few	TRBV21-1	TGTGCCAGCAGCACTTTTAACGGAATCAAGAGGGCCCAGTACTTC	CASSTFNGIKRAQYF
NA	TRBJ1-4	NA	TRBV7-2	TGTGCCAGCAGCTCGGACAGACACGAAAAACTGTTTTTT	CASSSDRHEKLFF
NA	TRBJ1-5	few	TRBV4-1	TGCGCCAGCAGCCAAGTGGGGACTGGGAGTCAACCCCAGCATTTT	CASSQVGTGSQPQHF
NA	TRBJ1-6	NA	TRBV5-6	TGTGCCAGCAGACAACTCAGGGGACGGGATTCACCCCTCCACTTT	CASRQLRGRDSPLHF
NA	TRBJ1-2	NA	TRBV6-5	TGTGCCAGCAGTTACTCGCGGAAAGAAAGCTACACCTTC	CASSYSRKESYTF
NA	TRBJ2-7	few	TRBV12-3/TRBV12-4	TGTGCCAGCAGTTTGCGCGGGCACTCCTACGAGCAGTACTTC	CASSLRGHSYEQYF
NA	TRBJ2-7	NA	TRBV12-3/TRBV12-4	TGTGCCAGCAGTTTTGGAAGTCTTTACGAGCAGTACTTC	CASSFGSLYEQYF